The 26 T cell receptor beta chains in this list originate from one sample, sequenced in a study of blood T cell repertoires in COVID-19. Clones were sequenced by immunoSEQ multiplex PCR, and TCRdb holds only the in-frame ones, with some missing. The table includes more than 85,000 clones, over 60% detected once. The sequencing sample was made of peripheral blood. The source of these receptors is a woman of 80 years or more with acute or convalescent COVID-19.

This clone came up once. The V call is TRBV11-3, the J call TRBJ2-1, with D unclear. Germline lookup yields CDR1 SGHNT and CDR2 YENEEA. V was cut by 5 bases and J by 4 bases, with 9 bases left in between. The CDR3 spans 13 residues. CDR3 amino acids: CASSDRLYNEQFF. The CDR3 bases are TGTGCCAGCAGCGATCGACTGTACAATGAGCAGTTCTTC.

The chain couples TRBV5-1 to TRBJ2-2, with D perhaps matching TRBD1 (6 bases). Germline loops: CDR1 SGHRS, CDR2 YFSETQ. The CDR3 sequence is 14 residues long. Trimming took off 7 bases at V and 2 bases at J, with 12 bases between the two ends. CDR3 sequence reads: CASSTGTNTGELFF. In nucleotides, the CDR3 is TGCGCCAGCTCGACAGGCACAAACACCGGGGAGCTGTTTTTT.

This clone was counted a single time. The gene calls are TRBV4-1 and TRBJ2-4; 13 bases align to TRBD2. V was clipped by 1 base and J by 8 bases; unmatched bases: 14. The CDR3 contains 19 residues. The germline V gene has CDR1 MGHRA and CDR2 YSYEKL. The CDR3 region is CASSQVQLAGGPGMDIQYF. DNA of the CDR3: TGCGCCAGCAGCCAAGTTCAACTAGCGGGAGGGCCGGGGATGGACATTCAGTACTTC.

V and J are TRBV4-1 and TRBJ2-2; TRBD1 is a possible D gene (6 bases). CDR1 and CDR2 from the germline V gene are MGHRA and YSYEKL. The CDR3 extends over 16 amino acids. V lost 1 base and J 0 bases, leaving 9 bases between the germline ends. The CDR3 is CASSQADSSNTGELFF. The CDR3 nucleotides read TGCGCCAGCAGCCAAGCGGACAGTTCGAACACCGGGGAGCTGTTTTTT.

V and J are TRBV2 and TRBJ2-7; 7 positions match TRBD1. Germline lookup yields CDR1 SNHLY and CDR2 FYNNEI. V shed 8 bases and J 11 bases; nucleotides not matched to a gene: 18. The CDR3 totals 14 residues. The CDR3 protein is CASSQETGFVREYF. The CDR3 DNA reads TGTGCCAGCTCCCAGGAGACAGGGTTCGTGAGGGAGTACTTC.

This chain joins TRBV4-1 and TRBJ2-7; 7 bases map to TRBD1. CDR1 and CDR2 (germline): MGHRA, YSYEKL. The CDR3 consists of 16 residues. V lost 4 bases to trimming and J lost 5 bases; unmatched junction nucleotides: 14. The CDR3 DNA is TGCGCCAGCAGCCTTTCCGGGACAGCTATGCTAGACGAGCAGTACTTC. Its protein is CASSLSGTAMLDEQYF.

The J gene is TRBJ1-2, the V gene TRBV19; weak D call: TRBD1 (6 bases). The germline V gene encodes CDR1 LNHDA and CDR2 SQIVND (reference sequence). V dropped 7 bases and J dropped 7 bases, with 19 bases sitting between them. The CDR3 is 14 residues long. The CDR3 DNA reads as TGTGCCAGTAATAAAGGGGGACCTACTCGTGGCTACACCTTC. It encodes CASNKGGPTRGYTF. Supplemented by reference TRBV19 and TRBJ1-2, the full variable domain reads DGGITQSPKYLFRKEGQNVTLSCEQNLNHDAMYWYRQDPGQGLRLIYYSQIVNDFQKGDIAEGYSVSREKKESFPLTVTSAQKNPTAFYLCASNKGGPTRGYTFGSGTRLTVV.

V gene TRBV5-1 combines with J gene TRBJ1-1; no definite D call. This CDR3 is built from 12 residues. Trimming cost V 4 bases and J 4 bases, with 8 bases left between them. Looked up from germline, CDR1 is SGHRS and CDR2 is YFSETQ. CDR3 nucleotide sequence: TGCGCCAGCAGCGGTCCGGGCACTGAAGCTTTCTTT. It codes for CASSGPGTEAFF. Full variable domain (remainder filled in from reference TRBV5-1 and TRBJ1-1): KAGVTQTPRYLIKTRGQQVTLSCSPISGHRSVSWYQQTPGQGLQFLFEYFSETQRNKGNFPGRFSGRQFSNSRSEMNVSTLELGDSALYLCASSGPGTEAFFGQGTRLTVV.

The chain joins TRBV10-3 to TRBJ2-7, with D uncertain. Germline V gene lookup returns CDR1 ENHRY and CDR2 SYGVKD. This CDR3 has 13 amino acids. V lost 10 bases, J lost 5 bases, and 18 bases lay in between. The CDR3 is CATEANDGHEQYF. CDR3 bases: TGTGCCACCGAGGCCAACGACGGCCACGAGCAGTACTTC.

The chain joins TRBV10-1 to TRBJ2-4, with a weak D call TRBD1 (5 bases). The germline CDR1 and CDR2 sequences are WNHNN and SYGVQD (reference sequence). This CDR3 comprises 17 residues. Trimming cost V 2 bases and J 2 bases, with 16 bases left between them. DNA of the CDR3: TGCGCCAGCAGTGAGGGGCCCTTCAGGGATCCCAAAAACATTCAGTACTTC. This gives the protein CASSEGPFRDPKNIQYF.

The chain uses TRBV3-1 (or the pseudogene TRBV3-2) and TRBJ2-7; TRBD1 matches 7 bases. The CDR3 runs 14 residues. CDR1 and CDR2 from the germline V gene are LGHDT and YNNKEL (reference sequence). Trimming removed 3 bases from V and 6 bases from J; junction bases left unmatched: 8. The CDR3 loop is CASSQMTGWLEQYF. CDR3 DNA: TGTGCCAGCAGCCAGATGACAGGGTGGCTCGAGCAGTACTTC.

The chain uses TRBV20-1 and TRBJ1-1; possibly TRBD1 for D (5 bases). Germline values: CDR1 DFQATT, CDR2 SNEGSKA (reference sequence). Between the trimmed V and J ends, which lost 3 bases and 5 bases, there was a span of 16 bases. The length of the CDR3 is 14 residues. The CDR3 spells CSASDIGGLTEAFF. CDR3 in DNA: TGCAGTGCTAGTGACATCGGGGGTCTGACTGAAGCTTTCTTT.

This rearrangement joins TRBV28 to TRBJ1-1; D remains unclear. Germline V CDR1 and CDR2: MDHEN, SYDVKM. V was clipped by 4 bases and J by 3 bases, with 6 bases between them. This CDR3 comprises 12 residues. The CDR3 spells CASSSGDTEAFF. The CDR3 bases are TGTGCCAGCAGTTCCGGGGACACTGAAGCTTTCTTT.

The V call is TRBV6-5, the J call TRBJ2-5; 7 bases line up with TRBD1. V gave up 5 bases and J gave up 5 bases; unmatched junction bases: 8. This CDR3 is 14 amino acids long. Germline CDR1 reads MNHEY; CDR2 reads SVGAGI. For the CDR3, the DNA is TGTGCCAGCAGTACAGACAGGGTTGTGGAGACCCAGTACTTC. Protein: CASSTDRVVETQYF.

The chain links TRBV11-2 to TRBJ1-1; D unresolved. In germline, CDR1 is SGHAT, CDR2 FQNNGV. V was shortened by 3 bases and J by 0 bases, with 5 bases between the two germline ends. The CDR3 covers 13 residues. The CDR3 sequence: CASSLAVNTEAFF. CDR3 nucleotide sequence: TGTGCCAGCAGCTTGGCGGTGAACACTGAAGCTTTCTTT.

This clone was recorded once. The sample carries other DNA sequences with the same CDR3. The chain is built from TRBV3-1 (or the pseudogene TRBV3-2) and TRBJ2-7; 8 nucleotides agree with TRBD2. Looked up from germline, CDR1 is LGHDT and CDR2 is YNNKEL (reference sequence). This CDR3 spans 15 amino acids. V shed 1 base, J shed 0 bases, and the junction held 2 bases outside the gene matches. CDR3 in amino acids: CASSQGSGSSYEQYF. CDR3 in DNA: TGTGCCAGCAGCCAAGGCAGCGGGAGCTCCTACGAGCAGTACTTC.

The rearrangement uses TRBV5-8 and TRBJ2-3, with 9 bases matching TRBD2. V was clipped by 4 bases and J by 0 bases; unmatched bases: 3. In germline, CDR1 is SGHTS, CDR2 YDEGEE. This CDR3 is built from 15 residues. The CDR3 region has the DNA TGTGCCAGCAGCCCGGGACTAGCTAGCACAGATACGCAGTATTTT. Protein sequence: CASSPGLASTDTQYF.

V and J are TRBV9 and TRBJ1-1; D gene uncertain. Trimming stripped 6 bases from V and 3 bases from J, with 9 bases between. There are 12 residues in the CDR3. In germline, CDR1 is SGDLS, CDR2 YYNGEE. DNA of the CDR3: TGTGCCAGCACCGGCGGAGACACTGAAGCTTTCTTT. As protein: CASTGGDTEAFF.

The rearrangement joins TRBV10-3 to TRBJ1-2; TRBD1 aligns across 10 bases. Germline V gene data show CDR1 as ENHRY and CDR2 as SYGVKD. With V trimmed by 2 bases and J by 6 bases, 9 bases remained unmatched. The CDR3 runs to 16 residues. Written as DNA, the CDR3 is TGTGCCATCAGTGAGCCCGGGACAGGGGAGGGAGATGGCTACACCTTC. Protein sequence: CAISEPGTGEGDGYTF.

CDR3 nucleotides: TGTGCCAGCAGCCCAAGACTAGCGGGGGGGTCAGATACGCAGTATTTT. Amino acids: CASSPRLAGGSDTQYF. This chain links TRBV5-4 with TRBJ2-3; 14 nucleotides line up with TRBD2. This CDR3 is built from 16 residues. The V segment lost 4 bases and the J segment 4 bases; nucleotides outside the gene matches: 5. Germline CDR1 is SGHNT and CDR2 is YYREEE (reference sequence).

The V call is TRBV3-1 (or the pseudogene TRBV3-2), the J call TRBJ1-2; TRBD1 aligns across 9 bases. The CDR3 loop spans 16 amino acids. V lost 5 bases and J lost 1; bases outside the gene matches: 8. Germline V gene lookup returns CDR1 LGHDT and CDR2 YNNKEL (reference sequence). The DNA of the CDR3 is TGTGCCAGCAGCATAAGGGACAGGGTCCTTAACTATGGCTACACCTTC. Translating gives CASSIRDRVLNYGYTF.

This chain links TRBV5-1 with TRBJ2-5; 8 nucleotides agree with TRBD2. Germline CDR1 and CDR2: SGHRS and YFSETQ. With 2 bases clipped from V and 5 bases from J, the junction kept 2 bases outside the gene matches. CDR3 size: 13 residues. The CDR3 nucleotides read TGCGCCAGCAGCTTCGGGGGGGCCGAGACCCAGTACTTC. Translating it yields CASSFGGAETQYF.

The CDR3 nucleotides read TGTGCCAGCAGCCTCTGGACAGGTTTAGATACGCAGTATTTT. Its translation is CASSLWTGLDTQYF. The V and J genes are TRBV3-1 (or the pseudogene TRBV3-2) and TRBJ2-3; 7 bases fit TRBD1. Germline CDR1 is LGHDT and CDR2 is YNNKEL (reference sequence). V dropped 4 bases and J dropped 5; count of bases not matched to a gene: 6. The CDR3 totals 14 residues.

The genes are TRBV2 and TRBJ1-1; perhaps TRBD1 as D (5 bases). CDR1 is SNHLY and CDR2 is FYNNEI in the germline V gene. Trimming pared 7 bases from V and 5 bases from J, leaving 14 bases between. The length of the CDR3 is 13 residues. The CDR3 coding sequence is TGTGCCAGCACCGAGGAGGGGCGGACTGAAGCTTTCTTT. Translated, it gives CASTEEGRTEAFF.

The chain uses TRBV29-1 and TRBJ2-3; D perhaps matches TRBD2 (5 bases). The ends were cut back, 0 bases at V and 1 base at J, with 11 bases in the middle. The CDR3 is 15 residues long. The germline CDR1 and CDR2 sequences are SQVTM and ANQGSEA. CDR3 coding DNA: TGCAGCGTTGAAGAAGGCGGAGGCGGCACAGATACGCAGTATTTT. It translates to CSVEEGGGGTDTQYF.

The J gene is TRBJ2-2, the V gene TRBV18; D not resolved. Trimming stripped 2 bases from V and 5 bases from J, with 9 bases between. The germline gives CDR1 KGHSH, CDR2 LQKENI. The CDR3 has 14 amino acids. CDR3 region: CASSPSSVTGELFF. The CDR3, as DNA: TGTGCCAGCTCACCAAGCTCGGTAACCGGGGAGCTGTTTTTT. Using reference TRBV18 and TRBJ2-2 for the parts outside the CDR3, the full variable domain is NAGVMQNPRHLVRRRGQEARLRCSPMKGHSHVYWYRQLPEEGLKFMVYLQKENIIDESGMPKERFSAEFPKEGPSILRIQQVVRGDSAAYFCASSPSSVTGELFFGEGSRLTVL.